These 19 T cell receptor beta chains share one sample of origin, sequenced in a study of T cell responses to AZD1222 COVID-19 vaccine. Using immunoSEQ multiplex PCR, the repertoire was profiled, and TCRdb retains in-frame clones only, with some absent. The sample has 250,000 to 300,000 clones; almost 95% are singletons. Sequencing used peripheral blood, obtained 28 days after the second AZD1222 dose. The receptor set was obtained from an adult who received the AZD1222 COVID-19 vaccine.

This rearrangement joins TRBV7-8 to TRBJ2-7; D might be TRBD1 (6 bases). CDR1 and CDR2 (germline): SGHVS, FQNEAQ. The CDR3 extends over 13 amino acids. Trimming removed 4 bases at V and 4 bases at J, with 11 bases between. The CDR3 nucleotides read TGTGCCAGCAGCTCCCAGGGGCCTTACGAGCAGTACTTC. This encodes CASSSQGPYEQYF.

The chain has TRBV2 and TRBJ2-7; perhaps D is TRBD1 or TRBD2 (5 bases each). This CDR3 has 14 amino acids. The germline V gene encodes CDR1 SNHLY and CDR2 FYNNEI. The ends were cut back, 6 bases at V and 7 bases at J, with 19 bases in the middle. This CDR3 reads CASSLGTAVREQYF. Written as DNA, the CDR3 is TGTGCCAGCAGCCTCGGGACCGCCGTGCGAGAGCAGTACTTC. Full variable domain (rest looked up from reference TRBV2 and TRBJ2-7): EPEVTQTPSHQVTQMGQEVILRCVPISNHLYFYWYRQILGQKVEFLVSFYNNEISEKSEIFDDQFSVERPDGSNFTLKIRSTKLEDSAMYFCASSLGTAVREQYFGPGTRLTVT.

For this clone: The identical CDR3 is also encoded by other nucleotide sequences in the sample. CDR3 residues: CASSEGNQPQHF. DNA of the CDR3: TGTGCCAGCAGTGAAGGGAATCAGCCCCAGCATTTT. The rearrangement links TRBV2 to TRBJ1-5; D is unclear. This CDR3 has 12 amino acids. Germline loops: CDR1 SNHLY, CDR2 FYNNEI. Trimming took 1 base from V and 4 from J, leaving 2 bases between them. The variable domain in full, completed from reference TRBV2 and TRBJ1-5, reads EPEVTQTPSHQVTQMGQEVILRCVPISNHLYFYWYRQILGQKVEFLVSFYNNEISEKSEIFDDQFSVERPDGSNFTLKIRSTKLEDSAMYFCASSEGNQPQHFGDGTRLSIL.

CDR3 amino acids: CASSYPYNEQFF. The DNA for the CDR3 is TGTGCCAGCAGTTACCCTTACAATGAGCAGTTCTTC. The chain employs TRBV6-2 or TRBV6-3 and TRBJ2-1, with D unresolved. The CDR3 contains 12 residues. CDR1 and CDR2 from the germline V gene are MNHEY and SVGEGT. Trimming stripped 2 bases from V and 4 bases from J, with 3 bases between.

The chain joins TRBV4-3 to TRBJ2-3; 10 bases map to TRBD2. With 4 bases clipped from V and 5 bases from J, the junction kept 9 bases outside the gene matches. This CDR3 region has 16 residues. From germline, CDR1 is LGHNA and CDR2 YSLEER. DNA for the CDR3: TGCGCCAGCAGCCTCCAACTAGCGGGAAATGGAGATACGCAGTATTTT. It translates to CASSLQLAGNGDTQYF.

The rearrangement links TRBV5-1 to TRBJ1-2; perhaps TRBD1 as D (5 bases). The ends were cut back, 4 bases at V and 6 bases at J, with 13 bases in the middle. This CDR3 spans 13 amino acids. CDR1 SGHRS and CDR2 YFSETQ come from the germline V gene. CDR3 coding DNA: TGCGCCAGCAGCAGGGGCGGTCTAGATGGCTACACCTTC. Residues: CASSRGGLDGYTF.

V usage is TRBV9 and J usage is TRBJ2-3; 11 nucleotides match TRBD2. The trim removed 2 bases at V and 0 bases at J, leaving 5 bases unmatched. Germline V gives CDR1 SGDLS, CDR2 YYNGEE. This CDR3 is built from 17 residues. DNA of the CDR3: TGTGCCAGCAGCGTTGTTAGCGGGGGGGCTAGCACAGATACGCAGTATTTT. The encoded protein is CASSVVSGGASTDTQYF.

The V gene is TRBV7-2, the J gene TRBJ1-2; D is possibly TRBD1 (5 bases). Trimming took off 2 bases at V and 10 bases at J, with 14 bases between the two ends. The CDR3 length is 13 residues. Germline V gene lookup returns CDR1 SGHTA and CDR2 FQGNSA. This CDR3 is CASSLTGAGDYTF. The CDR3 DNA reads TGTGCCAGCAGCTTAACCGGGGCCGGCGACTACACCTTC.

Points on this clone: Different DNA sequences within this sample yield the same CDR3. The chain recombines TRBV28 with TRBJ1-2; D perhaps matches TRBD1 (6 bases). This CDR3 has 12 amino acids. With 5 bases removed from V and 8 bases from J, the gap between germline ends came to 12 bases. The V gene's germline CDR1 is MDHEN and CDR2 SYDVKM. CDR3 bases: TGTGCCAGCAGTCGTCAGGGGAACGGCTACACCTTC. It is translated as CASSRQGNGYTF.

The gene calls are TRBV12-5 and TRBJ2-5; possibly TRBD1 or TRBD2 for D (6 bases each). Trimming shortened V by 2 bases and J by 5 bases, and 9 bases separated the two germline ends. The CDR3 runs to 13 residues. CDR1 and CDR2 from the germline V gene are LGHNT and FRNRAP. The CDR3 loop is CASGLSGAETQYF. The CDR3 region has the DNA TGTGCTAGTGGTTTGTCGGGGGCGGAGACCCAGTACTTC.

This clone came up once. The V call is TRBV7-9, the J call TRBJ1-2; D is uncertain. The CDR3 sequence is 13 residues long. In germline, CDR1 is SEHNR, CDR2 FQNEAQ (reference sequence). The V gene lost 3 bases and the J gene lost 6 bases, with 11 bases spanning the gap. CDR3 coding DNA: TGTGCCAGCAGCTTGGCCAGTTACGATGGCTACACCTTC. Encoded protein: CASSLASYDGYTF.

This clone was recorded only once. V is TRBV6-5 and J is TRBJ2-7, with D perhaps TRBD2 (6 bases). Germline V gene data show CDR1 as MNHEY and CDR2 as SVGAGI. The CDR3 is 15 residues long. Trimming left V 6 bases short and J 6 bases short, with 21 bases between. In DNA, the CDR3 is TGTGCCAGCAGCTACGGGGCGGGGAGAGGTCTCGAGCAGTACTTC. Translation: CASSYGAGRGLEQYF.

For the CDR3, the DNA is TGCACCAGGGACAGGGAAGAAAGGGGAGGGTACACTGAAGCTTTCTTT. Translating it yields CTRDREERGGYTEAFF. The chain carries TRBV1 and TRBJ1-1; TRBD1 is the table's D call, not checked against the DNA. TRBV1 represents a pseudogene. This CDR3 is 16 amino acids long.

The rearrangement links TRBV5-1 to TRBJ1-1; 9 positions agree with TRBD1. After removal of 0 bases from V and 4 bases from J, the junction contained 4 bases not matched to a gene. The length of the CDR3 is 15 residues. Germline assignment: CDR1 SGHRS and CDR2 YFSETQ. CDR3 sequence: CASSLGGQGGTEAFF. CDR3 sequence (DNA): TGCGCCAGCAGCTTGGGGGGACAGGGAGGCACTGAAGCTTTCTTT.

The chain is built from TRBV5-1 and TRBJ1-1; the D gene is possibly TRBD1 (5 bases). Trimming took off 1 base at V and 5 bases at J, with 9 bases between the two ends. CDR1 and CDR2 (germline): SGHRS, YFSETQ. The CDR3 has 13 residues. The CDR3 DNA is TGCGCCAGCAGCTTGCAGGGAGGGACTGAAGCTTTCTTT. As protein: CASSLQGGTEAFF.

The chain combines TRBV7-2 with TRBJ1-1, with D unclear. This CDR3 is built from 13 residues. In germline, CDR1 is SGHTA, CDR2 FQGNSA. V was trimmed by 3 bases and J by 2 bases, leaving 7 bases between them. CDR3 in DNA: TGTGCCAGCAGCTTGCGCATAAACACTGAAGCTTTCTTT. Translated: CASSLRINTEAFF. Combining the CDR3 with reference TRBV7-2 and TRBJ1-1 gives the whole variable domain GAGVSQSPSNKVTEKGKDVELRCDPISGHTALYWYRQSLGQGLEFLIYFQGNSAPDKSGLPSDRFSAERTGGSVSTLTIQRTQQEDSAVYLCASSLRINTEAFFGQGTRLTVV.

The chain combines TRBV7-2 with TRBJ1-5, with 12 bases lining up with TRBD1. V lost 4 bases, J lost 4 bases, and 2 bases stayed unmatched. This CDR3 has 15 residues. Germline loops: CDR1 SGHTA, CDR2 FQGNSA. DNA of the CDR3: TGTGCCAGCAGCTGGGGACAGGGGGCTAATCAGCCCCAGCATTTT. This translates into CASSWGQGANQPQHF.

The CDR3 sequence is CASSFPGYYGYTF. DNA for the CDR3: TGTGCCAGCAGCTTCCCAGGCTACTATGGCTACACCTTC. The V call is TRBV5-5, the J call TRBJ1-2; D gene unclear. The germline CDR1 and CDR2 sequences are SGHKS and YYEKEE (reference sequence). There are 13 residues in the CDR3. V shed 2 bases and J shed 3 bases, with 8 bases lying between them.

The chain joins TRBV6-5 to TRBJ1-2, with D unresolved. Trimming removed 8 bases from V and 8 bases from J, with 15 bases in between. The CDR3 contains 12 residues. CDR1 MNHEY and CDR2 SVGAGI come from the germline V gene. The CDR3 loop reads CASGRPAGGYTF. CDR3 sequence (DNA): TGTGCCAGCGGCAGACCGGCGGGAGGCTACACCTTC.